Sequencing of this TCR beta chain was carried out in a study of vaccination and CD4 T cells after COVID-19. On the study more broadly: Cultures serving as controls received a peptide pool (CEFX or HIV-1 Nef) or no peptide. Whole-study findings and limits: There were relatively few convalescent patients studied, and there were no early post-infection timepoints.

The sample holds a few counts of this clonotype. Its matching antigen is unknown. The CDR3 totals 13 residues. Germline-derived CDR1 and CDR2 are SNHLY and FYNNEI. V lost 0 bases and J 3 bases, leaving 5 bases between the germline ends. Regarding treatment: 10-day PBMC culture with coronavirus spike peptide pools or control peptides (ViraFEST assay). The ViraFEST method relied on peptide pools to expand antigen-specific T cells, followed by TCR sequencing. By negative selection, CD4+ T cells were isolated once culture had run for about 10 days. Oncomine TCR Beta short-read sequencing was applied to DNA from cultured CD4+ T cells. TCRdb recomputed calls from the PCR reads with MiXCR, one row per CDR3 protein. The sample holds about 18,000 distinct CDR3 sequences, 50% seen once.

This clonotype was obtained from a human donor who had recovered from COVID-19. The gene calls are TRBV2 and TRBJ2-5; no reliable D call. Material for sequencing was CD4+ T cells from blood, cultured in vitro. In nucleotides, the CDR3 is TGTGCCAGCAGTGAAGCGCAGGAAGAGACCCAGTACTTC. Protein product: CASSEAQEETQYF.